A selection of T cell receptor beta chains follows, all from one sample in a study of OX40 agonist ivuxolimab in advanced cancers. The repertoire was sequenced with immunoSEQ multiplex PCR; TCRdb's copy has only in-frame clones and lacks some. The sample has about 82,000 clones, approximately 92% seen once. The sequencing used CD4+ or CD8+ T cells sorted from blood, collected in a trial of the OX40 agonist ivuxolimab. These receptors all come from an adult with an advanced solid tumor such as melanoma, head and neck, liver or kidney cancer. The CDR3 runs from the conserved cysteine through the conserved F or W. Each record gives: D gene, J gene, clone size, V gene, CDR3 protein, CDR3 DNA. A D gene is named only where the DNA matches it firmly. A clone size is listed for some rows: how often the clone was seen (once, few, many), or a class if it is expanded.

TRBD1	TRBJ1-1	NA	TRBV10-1	CASSAYRGGTTEAFF	TGCGCCAGCAGTGCGTACAGGGGAGGCACCACTGAAGCTTTCTTT
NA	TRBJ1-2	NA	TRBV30	CAWSSPRLNYGYTF	TGTGCCTGGAGTTCCCCACGACTCAACTATGGCTACACCTTC
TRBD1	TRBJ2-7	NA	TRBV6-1	CASIRGQGEQYF	TGTGCCAGCATTAGGGGGCAGGGCGAGCAGTACTTC
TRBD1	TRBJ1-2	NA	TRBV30	CAWSGQGNYGYTF	TGTGCCTGGAGTGGACAGGGAAACTATGGCTACACCTTC
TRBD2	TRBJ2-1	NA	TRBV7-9	CASSLLAGVTYNEQFF	TGTGCCAGCAGCTTACTAGCGGGAGTAACGTACAATGAGCAGTTCTTC
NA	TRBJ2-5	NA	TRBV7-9	CASRRDPQETQYF	TGTGCCAGCCGCCGGGACCCGCAAGAGACCCAGTACTTC
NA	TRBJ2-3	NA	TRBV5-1	CASSIGSDTDTQYF	TGCGCCAGCAGCATTGGAAGCGACACAGATACGCAGTATTTT
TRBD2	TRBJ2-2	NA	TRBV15	CATSRSAGPNTGELFF	TGTGCCACCAGCAGATCAGCGGGACCGAACACCGGGGAGCTGTTTTTT
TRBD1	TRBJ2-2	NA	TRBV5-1	CASIPGQTFSGELFF	TGCGCCAGCATTCCGGGACAGACTTTTAGCGGGGAGCTGTTTTTT
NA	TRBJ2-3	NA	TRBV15	CATSRERAGHLTDTQYF	TGTGCCACCAGCAGAGAAAGGGCAGGACACCTCACAGATACGCAGTATTTT
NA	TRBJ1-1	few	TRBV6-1	CASSVANQNTEAFF	TGTGCCAGCAGTGTGGCGAACCAGAACACTGAAGCTTTCTTT
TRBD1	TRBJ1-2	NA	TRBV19	CASSRTGDHGYTF	TGTGCCAGTAGTAGAACAGGGGATCATGGCTACACCTTC
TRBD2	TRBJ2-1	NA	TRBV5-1	CASSLTSGRVSEQFF	TGCGCCAGCAGCTTGACTAGCGGGAGGGTGAGTGAGCAGTTCTTC
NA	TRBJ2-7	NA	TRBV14	CASSQTGPLYEQYF	TGTGCCAGCAGCCAGACCGGGCCCTTGTACGAGCAGTACTTC
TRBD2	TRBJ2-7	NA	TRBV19	CASSIGPSGTYEQYF	TGTGCCAGTAGTATCGGGCCTAGCGGGACCTACGAGCAGTACTTC
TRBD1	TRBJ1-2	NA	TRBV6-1	CATLRQGKGYTF	TGTGCCACCCTAAGACAGGGTAAAGGCTACACCTTC
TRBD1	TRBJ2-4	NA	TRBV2	CASSERGQGGIQYF	TGTGCCAGCAGTGAGCGGGGACAGGGTGGCATTCAGTACTTC
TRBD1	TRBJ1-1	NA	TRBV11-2	CASSLTGADAEAFF	TGTGCCAGCAGCTTGACAGGGGCGGACGCTGAAGCTTTCTTT
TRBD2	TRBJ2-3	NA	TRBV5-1	CASSRLAGVPDTQYF	TGCGCCAGCAGCCGACTAGCGGGGGTTCCAGATACGCAGTATTTT
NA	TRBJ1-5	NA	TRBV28	CASSLRSGNQPQHF	TGTGCCAGCAGTTTACGTTCGGGGAATCAGCCCCAGCATTTT
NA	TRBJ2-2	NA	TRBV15	CATSRDRGDGELFF	TGTGCCACCAGCAGAGATCGAGGGGACGGGGAGCTGTTTTTT
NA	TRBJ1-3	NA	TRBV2	CASRQNSGNTIYF	TGTGCCAGCAGACAAAACTCTGGAAACACCATATATTTT
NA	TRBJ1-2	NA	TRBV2	CASRIQGLNYGYTF	TGTGCCAGCAGGATACAGGGATTGAACTATGGCTACACCTTC
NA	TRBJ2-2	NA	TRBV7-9	CASSLPRQSVPGELFF	TGTGCCAGCAGCTTACCGAGACAGTCTGTCCCCGGGGAGCTGTTTTTT
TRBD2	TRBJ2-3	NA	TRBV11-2	CASSPMAGGTDTQYF	TGTGCCAGCAGCCCAATGGCGGGGGGCACAGATACGCAGTATTTT
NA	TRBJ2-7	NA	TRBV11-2	CASSFPGIDEQYF	TGTGCCAGCAGCTTCCCGGGGATTGACGAGCAGTACTTC
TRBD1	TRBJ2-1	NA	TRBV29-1	CSTGATDGYEQFF	TGCAGCACAGGGGCCACCGACGGATATGAGCAGTTCTTC
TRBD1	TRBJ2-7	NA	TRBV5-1	CASSLTQAGQGFVQYF	TGCGCCAGCAGCCTTACACAGGCGGGACAGGGCTTCGTGCAGTACTTC
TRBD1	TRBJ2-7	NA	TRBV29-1	CSVKGTGVEQYF	TGCAGCGTTAAAGGGACAGGTGTAGAGCAGTACTTC
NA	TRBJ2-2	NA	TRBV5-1	CASSLGHTNTGELFF	TGCGCCAGCAGCTTGGGACACACGAACACCGGGGAGCTGTTTTTT
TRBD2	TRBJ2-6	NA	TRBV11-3	CASSPGLAGGLGANVLTF	TGTGCCAGCAGCCCGGGACTAGCGGGGGGGCTTGGGGCCAACGTCCTGACTTTC
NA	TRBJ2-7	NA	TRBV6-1	CASSDRYEQYF	TGTGCCAGCAGTGACCGTTACGAGCAGTACTTC
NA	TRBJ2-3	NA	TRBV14	CASSRRDNTDTQYF	TGTGCCAGCAGCCGCCGGGACAACACAGATACGCAGTATTTT
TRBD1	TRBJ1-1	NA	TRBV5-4	CAITRQGAGNEAFF	TGTGCCATTACGAGACAGGGGGCTGGTAATGAAGCTTTCTTT
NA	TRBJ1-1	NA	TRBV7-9	CASSLLNTEAFF	TGTGCCAGCAGCTTGTTAAACACTGAAGCTTTCTTT
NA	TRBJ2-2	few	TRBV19	CASSIAGLAHGTGELFF	TGTGCCAGTAGTATAGCTGGTCTAGCTCATGGCACCGGGGAGCTGTTTTTT
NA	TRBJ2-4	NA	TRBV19	CASSRTVSDIQYF	TGTGCCAGTAGCAGGACAGTTTCAGACATTCAGTACTTC
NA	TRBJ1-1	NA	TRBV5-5	CASSPGNLPEAFF	TGTGCCAGCAGCCCCGGGAACCTGCCTGAAGCTTTCTTT
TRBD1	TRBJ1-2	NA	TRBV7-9	CASSLARGTGGSGYTF	TGTGCCAGCAGCTTAGCGCGGGGGACAGGGGGTAGTGGCTACACCTTC
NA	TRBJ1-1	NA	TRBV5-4	CASSLQLNTEAFF	TGTGCCAGCAGCTTGCAGTTGAACACTGAAGCTTTCTTT
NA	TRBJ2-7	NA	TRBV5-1	CASTSQLSGEQYF	TGCGCCAGCACCTCCCAATTAAGTGGCGAGCAGTACTTC
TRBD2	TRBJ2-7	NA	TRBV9	CASSVGLAGSYEQYF	TGTGCCAGCAGCGTAGGGCTAGCGGGGTCCTACGAGCAGTACTTC
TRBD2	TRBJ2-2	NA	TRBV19	CASSLSLAGYTGELFF	TGTGCCAGTAGTTTATCGCTAGCGGGATACACCGGGGAGCTGTTTTTT
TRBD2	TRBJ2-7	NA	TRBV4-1	CASREGPAGGSYEQYF	TGCGCCAGCCGCGAGGGGCCAGCGGGGGGCTCCTACGAGCAGTACTTC
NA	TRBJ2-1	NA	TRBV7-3	CASSLNLYNEQFF	TGTGCCAGCAGCTTAAACCTCTACAATGAGCAGTTCTTC
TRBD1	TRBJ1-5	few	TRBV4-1	CASSQSATGGNQPQHF	TGCGCCAGCAGCCAATCTGCCACAGGGGGAAATCAGCCCCAGCATTTT
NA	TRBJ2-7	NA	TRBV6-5	CASRNTGTVSYEQYF	TGTGCCAGCAGAAACACCGGGACCGTTTCCTACGAGCAGTACTTC